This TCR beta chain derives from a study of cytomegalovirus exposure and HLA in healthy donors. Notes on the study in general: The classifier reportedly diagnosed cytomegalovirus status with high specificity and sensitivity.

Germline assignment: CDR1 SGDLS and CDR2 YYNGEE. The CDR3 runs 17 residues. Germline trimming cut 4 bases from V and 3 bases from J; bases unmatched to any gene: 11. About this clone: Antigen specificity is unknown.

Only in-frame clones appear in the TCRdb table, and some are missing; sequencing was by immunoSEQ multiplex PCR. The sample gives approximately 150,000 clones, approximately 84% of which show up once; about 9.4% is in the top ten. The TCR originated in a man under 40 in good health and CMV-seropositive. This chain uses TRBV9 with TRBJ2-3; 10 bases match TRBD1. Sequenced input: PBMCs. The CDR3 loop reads CASSQTRTGGRTDTQYF. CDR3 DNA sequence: TGTGCCAGCAGCCAGACCCGGACAGGGGGGAGGACAGATACGCAGTATTTT. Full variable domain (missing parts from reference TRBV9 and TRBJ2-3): DSGVTQTPKHLITATGQRVTLRCSPRSGDLSVYWYQQSLDQGLQFLIQYYNGEERAKGNILERFSAQQFPDLHSELNLSSLELGDSALYFCASSQTRTGGRTDTQYFGPGTRLTVL.